This is a list of T cell receptor beta chains from one sample in a study of regulatory T cells in long-lasting Graves disease. TCRdb used MiXCR to reprocess the multiplex PCR reads, holding one entry per CDR3 protein. The sample lists roughly 250,000 distinct CDR3 sequences, approximately 20% occurring once. The same data also went into a second study, on T cells in Graves' hyperthyroidism and ophthalmopathy.

Sequencing used peripheral blood mononuclear cells (PBMCs), obtained at new diagnosis, from a patient treated with antithyroid drugs. These receptors all come from a woman in her 30s with Graves disease. CDR3s include the opening cysteine and the closing phenylalanine or tryptophan. Each record gives: CDR3 protein, clone size, CDR3 length, D gene, V gene, J gene. The D gene is left open where the match is weak. Not all rows give a size; the values are once, few, many and, for expanded clones, a class.

CDR3: CASGLWRTEAFF
size: many
length: 12
D: .
V: TRBV12-5
J: TRBJ1-1

CDR3: CASTPTLDGNYGYTF
size: many
length: 15
D: .
V: TRBV19
J: TRBJ1-2

CDR3: CASSEYRDRGYTF
size: many
length: 13
D: TRBD1
V: TRBV10-1
J: TRBJ1-2

CDR3: CASSGGVNVLTF
size: .
length: 12
D: TRBD2
V: TRBV27
J: TRBJ2-6

CDR3: CASRNYEQYF
size: many
length: 10
D: .
V: TRBV2
J: TRBJ2-7

CDR3: CSASPLYNSLSGSGNTEAFF
size: .
length: 20
D: .
V: TRBV20-1
J: TRBJ1-1

CDR3: CASSPEQNIQPQHF
size: few
length: 14
D: .
V: TRBV9
J: TRBJ1-5

CDR3: CASSLDQGREQFF
size: many
length: 13
D: .
V: TRBV11-3
J: TRBJ2-1

CDR3: CASSLGASGANVLTF
size: few
length: 15
D: .
V: TRBV5-1
J: TRBJ2-6

CDR3: CSARAGLAATYEQYF
size: many
length: 15
D: TRBD2
V: TRBV20-1
J: TRBJ2-7

CDR3: CASSLPLAGNEKLFF
size: many
length: 15
D: .
V: TRBV7-6
J: TRBJ1-4

CDR3: CASSQTGRAGMETQYF
size: few
length: 16
D: .
V: TRBV14
J: TRBJ2-5

CDR3: CASSLSTEAFF
size: many
length: 11
D: .
V: TRBV12-3/TRBV12-4
J: TRBJ1-1

CDR3: CASTGTGVNQPQHF
size: .
length: 14
D: TRBD1
V: TRBV2
J: TRBJ1-5

CDR3: CASSGSGTGGVTDTQYF
size: .
length: 17
D: TRBD1
V: TRBV11-1
J: TRBJ2-3

CDR3: CASSSARDAGGYNSPLHF
size: .
length: 18
D: .
V: TRBV7-9
J: TRBJ1-6